This T cell receptor (beta chain) appears in the sequencing data of a study of technical replicates of blood from several donors. V trimming: 6 bases; J trimming: 3 bases; junction bases outside the gene matches: 6. Germline assignment: CDR1 LGHNT and CDR2 FRNRAP. This CDR3 region has 15 residues. Clones were sequenced by immunoSEQ multiplex PCR, and TCRdb holds only the in-frame ones, with some missing. The sample carries 80,000 or so clones, about 98% recorded once. The clonotype originates from a human donor in good health. The source material was T cells isolated from PBMCs. The V and J genes are TRBV12-5 and TRBJ2-7; TRBD2 matches at 12 bases. The CDR3 is CASGPTSGRIYEQYF. In DNA form, the CDR3 reads TGTGCTAGTGGCCCGACTAGCGGGAGAATCTACGAGCAGTACTTC. Filled out from reference TRBV12-5 and TRBJ2-7, the complete variable domain reads DARVTQTPRHKVTEMGQEVTMRCQPILGHNTVFWYRQTMMQGLELLAYFRNRAPLDDSGMPKDRFSAEMPDATLATLKIQPSEPRDSAVYFCASGPTSGRIYEQYFGPGTRLTVT.